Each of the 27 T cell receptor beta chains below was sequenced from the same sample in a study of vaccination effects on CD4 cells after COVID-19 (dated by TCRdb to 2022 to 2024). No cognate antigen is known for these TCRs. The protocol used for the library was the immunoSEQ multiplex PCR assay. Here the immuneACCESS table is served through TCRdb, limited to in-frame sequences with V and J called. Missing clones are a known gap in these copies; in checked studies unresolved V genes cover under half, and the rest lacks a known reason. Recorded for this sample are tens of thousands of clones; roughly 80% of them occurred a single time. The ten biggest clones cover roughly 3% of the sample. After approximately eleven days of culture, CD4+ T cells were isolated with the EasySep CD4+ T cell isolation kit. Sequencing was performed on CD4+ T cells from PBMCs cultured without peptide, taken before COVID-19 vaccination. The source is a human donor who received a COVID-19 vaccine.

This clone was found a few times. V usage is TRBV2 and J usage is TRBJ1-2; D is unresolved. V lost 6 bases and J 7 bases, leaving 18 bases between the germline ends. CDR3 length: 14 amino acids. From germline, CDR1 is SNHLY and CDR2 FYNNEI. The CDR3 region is CASRTGLSSSGYTF. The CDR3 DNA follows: TGTGCCAGCAGAACCGGACTGTCGAGTAGTGGCTACACCTTC.

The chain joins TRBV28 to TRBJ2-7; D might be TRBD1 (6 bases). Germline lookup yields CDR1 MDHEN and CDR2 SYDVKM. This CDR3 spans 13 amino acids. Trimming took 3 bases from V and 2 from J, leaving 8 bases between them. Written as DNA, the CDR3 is TGTGCCAGCAGTTTCGGACAGCCCTACGAGCAGTACGTC. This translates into CASSFGQPYEQYV.

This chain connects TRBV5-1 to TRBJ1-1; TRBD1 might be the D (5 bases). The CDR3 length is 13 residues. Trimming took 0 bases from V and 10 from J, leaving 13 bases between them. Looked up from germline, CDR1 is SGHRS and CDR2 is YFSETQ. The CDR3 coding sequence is TGCGCCAGCAGCTTGGATGGTCAGGGACCAGCTTTCTTT. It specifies CASSLDGQGPAFF.

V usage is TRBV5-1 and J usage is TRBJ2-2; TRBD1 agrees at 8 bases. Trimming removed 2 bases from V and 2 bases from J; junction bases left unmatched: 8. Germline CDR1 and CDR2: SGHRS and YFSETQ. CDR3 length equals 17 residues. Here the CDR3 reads CASSFATGVSNTGELFF. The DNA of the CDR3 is TGCGCCAGCAGCTTTGCGACAGGGGTTAGTAACACCGGGGAGCTGTTTTTT.

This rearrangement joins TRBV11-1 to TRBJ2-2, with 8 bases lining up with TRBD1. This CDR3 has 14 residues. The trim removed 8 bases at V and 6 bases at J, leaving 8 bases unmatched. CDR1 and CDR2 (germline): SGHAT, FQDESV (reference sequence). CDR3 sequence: CASGQGQFAGELFF. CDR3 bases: TGTGCCAGCGGACAGGGACAGTTCGCCGGGGAGCTGTTTTTT.

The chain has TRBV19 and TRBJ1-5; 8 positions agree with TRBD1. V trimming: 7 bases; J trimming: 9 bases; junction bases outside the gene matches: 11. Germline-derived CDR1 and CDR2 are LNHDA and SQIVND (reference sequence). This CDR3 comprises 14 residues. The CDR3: CASTAIQGVRPQHF. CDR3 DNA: TGTGCCAGTACCGCCATACAGGGGGTTCGGCCCCAGCATTTT.

CDR3 loop: CASSSLGDRANYGYTF. In DNA, the CDR3 is TGTGCCAGCAGTTCCCTGGGGGACAGGGCTAACTATGGCTACACCTTC. This chain uses TRBV25-1 with TRBJ1-2; 9 positions agree with TRBD1. The CDR3 totals 16 residues. The germline V gene has CDR1 MGHDK and CDR2 SYGVNS. Losses at the gene ends were 5 bases for V and 0 bases for J; bases not matched to a gene: 7.

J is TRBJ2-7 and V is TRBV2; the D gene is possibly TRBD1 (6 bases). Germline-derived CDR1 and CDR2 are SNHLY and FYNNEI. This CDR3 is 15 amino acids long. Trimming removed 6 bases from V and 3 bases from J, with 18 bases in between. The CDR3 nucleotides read TGTGCCAGCAGGGAGACAGGTTTTGAGGACTACGAGCAGTACGTC. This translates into CASRETGFEDYEQYV.

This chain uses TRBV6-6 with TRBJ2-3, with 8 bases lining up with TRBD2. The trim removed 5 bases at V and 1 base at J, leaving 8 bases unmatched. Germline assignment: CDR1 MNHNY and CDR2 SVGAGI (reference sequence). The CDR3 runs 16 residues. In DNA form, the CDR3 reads TGTGCCAGCAGTCGAGACGGGGGGGCGGGCACAGATACGCAGTATTTT. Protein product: CASSRDGGAGTDTQYF.

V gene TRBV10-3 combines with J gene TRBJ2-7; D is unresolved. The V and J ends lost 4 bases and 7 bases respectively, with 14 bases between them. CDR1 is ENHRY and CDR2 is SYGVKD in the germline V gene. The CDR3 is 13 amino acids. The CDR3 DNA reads TGTGCCATCAGTGCCGGGTCCCCCGGGGAGCAGTACGTC. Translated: CAISAGSPGEQYV.

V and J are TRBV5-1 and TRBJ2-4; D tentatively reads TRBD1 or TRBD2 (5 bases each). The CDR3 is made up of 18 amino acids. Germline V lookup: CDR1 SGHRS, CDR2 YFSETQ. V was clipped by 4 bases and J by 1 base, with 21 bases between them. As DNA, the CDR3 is TGCGCCAGCAGCGCGAATGCCGGGACCCCGGCGGCCAAAAACATTCAGTACTTC. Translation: CASSANAGTPAAKNIQYF.

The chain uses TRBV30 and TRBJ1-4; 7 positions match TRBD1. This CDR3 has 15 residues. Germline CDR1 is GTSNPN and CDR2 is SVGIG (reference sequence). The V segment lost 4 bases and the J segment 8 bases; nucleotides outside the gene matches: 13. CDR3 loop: CAWTWQGGTLEKLFF. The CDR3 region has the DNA TGTGCCTGGACATGGCAGGGGGGTACACTCGAAAAACTGTTTTTT.

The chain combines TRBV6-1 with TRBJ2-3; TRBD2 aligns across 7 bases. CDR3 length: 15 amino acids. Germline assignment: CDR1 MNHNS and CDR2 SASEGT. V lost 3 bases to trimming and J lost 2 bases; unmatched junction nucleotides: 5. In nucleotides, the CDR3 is TGTGCCAGCAGTGACCCGGGACTACACACAGATACGCAGTATTTT. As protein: CASSDPGLHTDTQYF.

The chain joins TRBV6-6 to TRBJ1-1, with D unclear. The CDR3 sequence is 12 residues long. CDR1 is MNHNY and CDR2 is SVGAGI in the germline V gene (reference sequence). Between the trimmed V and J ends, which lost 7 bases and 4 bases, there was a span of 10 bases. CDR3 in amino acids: CASTGSATEAFF. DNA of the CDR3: TGTGCCAGCACCGGTTCGGCCACTGAAGCTTTCTTT.

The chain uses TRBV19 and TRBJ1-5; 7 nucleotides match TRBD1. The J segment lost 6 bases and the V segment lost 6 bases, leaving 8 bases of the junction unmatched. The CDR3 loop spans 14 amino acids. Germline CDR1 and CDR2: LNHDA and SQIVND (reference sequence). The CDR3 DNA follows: TGTGCCAGTAGCACCACAGGGGTAAGTCAGCCCCAGCATTTT. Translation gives CASSTTGVSQPQHF.

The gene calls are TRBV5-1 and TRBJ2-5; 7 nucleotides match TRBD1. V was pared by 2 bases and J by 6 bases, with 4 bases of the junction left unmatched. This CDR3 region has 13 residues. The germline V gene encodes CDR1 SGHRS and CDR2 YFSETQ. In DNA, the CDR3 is TGCGCCAGCAGCTTTGACAGGGATCAGACCCAGTACTTC. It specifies CASSFDRDQTQYF.

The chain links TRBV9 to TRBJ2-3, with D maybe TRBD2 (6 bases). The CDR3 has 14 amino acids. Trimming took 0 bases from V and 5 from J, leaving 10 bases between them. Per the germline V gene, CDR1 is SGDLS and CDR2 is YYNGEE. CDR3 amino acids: CASSVGRGRDTQYF. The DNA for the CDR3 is TGTGCCAGCAGCGTAGGGAGGGGAAGAGATACGCAGTATTTT.

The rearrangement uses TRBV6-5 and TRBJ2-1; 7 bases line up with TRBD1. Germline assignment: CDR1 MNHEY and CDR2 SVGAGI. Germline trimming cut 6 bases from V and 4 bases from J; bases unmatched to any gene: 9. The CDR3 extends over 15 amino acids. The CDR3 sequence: CASSLSGQNYNEQFF. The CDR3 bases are TGTGCCAGCAGCCTATCGGGACAGAATTACAATGAGCAGTTCTTC.

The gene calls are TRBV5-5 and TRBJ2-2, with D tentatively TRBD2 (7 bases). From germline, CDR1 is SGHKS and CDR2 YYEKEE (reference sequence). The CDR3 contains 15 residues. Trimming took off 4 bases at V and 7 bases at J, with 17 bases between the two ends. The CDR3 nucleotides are TGTGCCAGCAGCAAGATGGGGGGGCCGGTCGGGGAGCTGTTTTTT. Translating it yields CASSKMGGPVGELFF.

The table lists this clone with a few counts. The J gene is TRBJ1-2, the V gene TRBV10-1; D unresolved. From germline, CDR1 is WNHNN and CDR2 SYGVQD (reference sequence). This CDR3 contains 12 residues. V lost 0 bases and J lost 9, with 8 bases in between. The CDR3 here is CASSESRERYTF. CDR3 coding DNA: TGCGCCAGCAGTGAGTCAAGGGAGCGCTACACCTTC.

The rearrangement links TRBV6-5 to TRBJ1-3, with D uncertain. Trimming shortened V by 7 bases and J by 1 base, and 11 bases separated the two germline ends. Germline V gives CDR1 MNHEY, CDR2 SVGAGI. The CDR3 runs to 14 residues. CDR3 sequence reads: CASIRLGSGNTIYF. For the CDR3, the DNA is TGTGCCAGCATAAGATTGGGATCTGGAAACACCATATATTTT.

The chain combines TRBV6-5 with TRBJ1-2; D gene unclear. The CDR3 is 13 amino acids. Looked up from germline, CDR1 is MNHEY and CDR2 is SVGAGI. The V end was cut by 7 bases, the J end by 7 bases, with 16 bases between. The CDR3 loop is CASKSSGKVGYTF. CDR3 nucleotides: TGTGCCAGCAAGTCTAGTGGAAAAGTTGGCTACACCTTC.

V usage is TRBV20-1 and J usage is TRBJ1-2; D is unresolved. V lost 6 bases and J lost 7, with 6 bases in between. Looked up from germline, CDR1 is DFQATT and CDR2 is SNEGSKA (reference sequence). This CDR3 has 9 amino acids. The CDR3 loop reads CSAPPGYTF. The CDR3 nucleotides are TGCAGTGCCCCACCTGGCTACACCTTC.

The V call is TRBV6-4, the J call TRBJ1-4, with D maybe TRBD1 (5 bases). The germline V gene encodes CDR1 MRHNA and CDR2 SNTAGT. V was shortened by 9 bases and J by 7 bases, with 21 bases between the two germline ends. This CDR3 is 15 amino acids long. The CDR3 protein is CARGRCRGLGEKLFF. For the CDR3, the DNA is TGTGCCAGGGGGAGATGCCGGGGACTCGGTGAAAAACTGTTTTTT.

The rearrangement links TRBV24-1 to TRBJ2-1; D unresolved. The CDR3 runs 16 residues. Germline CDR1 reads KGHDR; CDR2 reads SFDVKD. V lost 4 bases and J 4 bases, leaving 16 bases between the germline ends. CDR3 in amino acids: CATSDYKDRLYNEQFF. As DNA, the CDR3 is TGTGCCACCAGTGACTACAAGGACCGGTTATACAATGAGCAGTTCTTC.

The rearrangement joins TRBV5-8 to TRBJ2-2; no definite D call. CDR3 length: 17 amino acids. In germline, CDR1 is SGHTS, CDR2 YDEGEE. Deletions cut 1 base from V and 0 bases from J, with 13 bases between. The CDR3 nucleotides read TGTGCCAGCAGCTTGCGGTTGAGCTATTCGAACACCGGGGAGCTGTTTTTT. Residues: CASSLRLSYSNTGELFF.

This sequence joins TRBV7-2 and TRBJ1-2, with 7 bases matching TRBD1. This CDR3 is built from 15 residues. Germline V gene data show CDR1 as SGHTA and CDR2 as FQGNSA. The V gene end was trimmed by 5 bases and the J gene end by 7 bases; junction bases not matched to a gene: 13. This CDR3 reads CASSTRTGPSIGYTF. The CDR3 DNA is TGTGCCAGCAGCACCCGGACAGGCCCATCTATTGGCTACACCTTC.